The rows below give T cell receptor beta chains drawn from one sample of a study of Ad26.COV2.S vaccination and SARS-CoV-2 variants. The method was immunoSEQ multiplex PCR; TCRdb's version includes in-frame clones alone and lacks a portion of them. The table has approximately 410,000 clones, roughly 90% seen once; the top ten hold roughly 4%. The material sequenced was peripheral blood, taken in a trial of Ad26.COV2.S vaccine versus placebo. The receptors derive from a person between 18 and 59 years old who received the Ad26.COV2.S COVID-19 vaccine or a placebo. Each CDR3 is given without its conserved first and last residue. Expanded clones get a size class; other rows say once, few or many, or leave the size out.

abundance | v_gene | CDR3aa
- | TRBV29-1 | SAYRVRENEQF
- | TRBV6-6 | ASTPEQY
- | TRBV19 | ASSISTNTEAF
- | TRBV12-3/TRBV12-4 | ASSVATNEKLF
- | TRBV2 | ASNLIRGEGDTQY
- | TRBV28 | ASSLSGTDTQY
- | TRBV10-3 | ATGGTDDQPQH
- | TRBV5-1 | ASSLARLAGSTDTQY
- | TRBV30 | AWRGWNTGELF
- | TRBV3-1/TRBV3-2 | ASSRGLHYEQY
- | TRBV6-2/TRBV6-3 | ASSFLLIGTNTANEQF
- | TRBV27 | ASSRAGGGYNEQF
- | TRBV5-6 | ASSPGYSGTGELF
- | TRBV5-4 | ASSSGTGGYNEQF
- | TRBV28 | ASSLSALAADTQY
few | TRBV5-1 | ASSGQGATNEKLF
- | TRBV9 | ASSVGPYNEQF